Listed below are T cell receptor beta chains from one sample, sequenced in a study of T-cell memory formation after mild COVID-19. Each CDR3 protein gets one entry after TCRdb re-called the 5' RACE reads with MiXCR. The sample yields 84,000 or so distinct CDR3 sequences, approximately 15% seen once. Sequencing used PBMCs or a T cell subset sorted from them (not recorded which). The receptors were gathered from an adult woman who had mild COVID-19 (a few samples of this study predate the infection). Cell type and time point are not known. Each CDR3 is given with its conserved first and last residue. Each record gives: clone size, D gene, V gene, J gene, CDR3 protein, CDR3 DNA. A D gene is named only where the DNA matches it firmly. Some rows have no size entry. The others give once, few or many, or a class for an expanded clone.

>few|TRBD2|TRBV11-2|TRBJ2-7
CASSSRLAGGEQYF
TGTGCCAGCAGCTCCAGACTAGCGGGAGGCGAGCAGTACTTC
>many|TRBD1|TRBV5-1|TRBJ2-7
CASSSPGQGTYEQYF
TGCGCCAGCAGCTCGCCGGGACAGGGAACCTACGAGCAGTACTTC
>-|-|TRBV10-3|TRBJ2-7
CALSTREGSSSYEQYF
TGTGCCCTCTCTACCAGAGAGGGTTCCAGCTCCTACGAGCAGTACTTC
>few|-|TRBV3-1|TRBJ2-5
CASSQVVPERTQYF
TGTGCCAGCAGCCAAGTCGTACCCGAGAGGACCCAGTACTTC
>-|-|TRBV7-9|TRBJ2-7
CASSSTTETYEQYF
TGTGCCAGCAGCTCAACGACAGAAACCTACGAGCAGTACTTC
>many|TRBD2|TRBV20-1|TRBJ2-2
CSAKTSGGLTGELFF
TGCAGTGCAAAGACTAGCGGGGGGCTCACCGGGGAGCTGTTTTTT
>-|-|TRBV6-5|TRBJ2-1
CASSYGSGYNEQFF
TGTGCCAGCAGTTACGGGTCGGGTTACAATGAGCAGTTCTTC
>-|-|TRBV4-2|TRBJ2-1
CASSAQLGGGLRAYNEQFF
TGTGCCAGCAGCGCCCAACTAGGGGGGGGACTACGGGCCTACAATGAGCAGTTCTTC
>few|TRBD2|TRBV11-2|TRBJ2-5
CAIGGGAETQYF
TGTGCCATCGGCGGGGGGGCGGAGACCCAGTACTTC
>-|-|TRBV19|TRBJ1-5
CASRGPGPNQPQHF
TGTGCCAGTAGAGGCCCGGGACCCAATCAGCCCCAGCATTTT
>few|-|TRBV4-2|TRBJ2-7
CASSQGEGGPEEQYF
TGTGCCAGCAGCCAAGGGGAGGGGGGGCCCGAGGAGCAGTACTTC
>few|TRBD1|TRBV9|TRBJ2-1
CASSVEGTVYNEQFF
TGTGCCAGCAGCGTAGAGGGGACAGTGTACAATGAGCAGTTCTTC
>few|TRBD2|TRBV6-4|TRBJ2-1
CASSDSSGRGYNEQFF
TGTGCCAGCAGTGACTCGAGCGGGAGAGGCTACAATGAGCAGTTCTTC
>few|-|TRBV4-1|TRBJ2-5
CASSQDVGGETQYF
TGCGCCAGCAGCCAAGATGTAGGGGGGGAGACCCAGTACTTC
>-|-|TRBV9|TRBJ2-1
CASSEGGDEYNEQFF
TGTGCCAGCAGCGAAGGTGGGGACGAATACAATGAGCAGTTCTTC
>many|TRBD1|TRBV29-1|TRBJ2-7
CSVTGTGSYEQYF
TGCAGCGTTACCGGGACAGGCTCCTACGAGCAGTACTTC
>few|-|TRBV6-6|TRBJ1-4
CASSSLVFGGAGTNEKLFF
TGTGCCAGCAGTTCCCTGGTCTTCGGGGGGGCTGGAACTAATGAAAAACTGTTTTTT
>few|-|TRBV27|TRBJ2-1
CASSPNSDEQFF
TGTGCCAGCAGTCCGAATAGCGATGAGCAGTTCTTC
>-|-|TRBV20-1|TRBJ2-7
CSANEGRAYEQYF
TGCAGTGCTAATGAGGGCAGAGCCTACGAGCAGTACTTC
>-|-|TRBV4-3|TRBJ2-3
CASSQDGGGRTDTQYF
TGCGCCAGCAGCCAAGACGGGGGCGGTAGGACAGATACGCAGTATTTT
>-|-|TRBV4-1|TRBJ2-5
CASSPSFRGETQYF
TGCGCCAGCAGCCCCTCGTTTAGGGGAGAGACCCAGTACTTC
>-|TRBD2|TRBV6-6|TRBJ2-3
CASSYEAGGSTDTQYF
TGTGCCAGCAGTTACGAGGCGGGGGGGTCCACAGATACGCAGTATTTT
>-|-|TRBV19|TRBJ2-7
CGTSSLDSYEQYF
TGTGGCACGTCTTCCCTAGACAGCTACGAGCAGTACTTC
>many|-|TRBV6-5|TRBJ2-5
CASKFRVFGGISETQYF
TGTGCCAGCAAGTTCCGGGTGTTTGGGGGCATTAGTGAGACCCAGTACTTC
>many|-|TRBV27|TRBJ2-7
CASSPLDGTYEQYF
TGTGCCAGCAGTCCTCTGGACGGAACCTACGAGCAGTACTTC
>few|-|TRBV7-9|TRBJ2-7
CASSSRAEGPSYEQYF
TGTGCCAGCAGCTCCCGAGCGGAGGGTCCCTCCTACGAGCAGTACTTC
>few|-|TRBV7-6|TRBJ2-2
CATKTGAVGELFF
TGTGCTACGAAAACGGGGGCAGTCGGGGAGCTGTTTTTT
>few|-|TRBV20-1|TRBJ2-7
CSASIADGSYEQYF
TGCAGTGCTTCAATAGCGGATGGCTCCTACGAGCAGTACTTC
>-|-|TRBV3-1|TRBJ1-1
CASSLGGGGSEAFF
TGTGCCAGCAGCCTCGGGGGAGGGGGGAGTGAAGCTTTCTTT
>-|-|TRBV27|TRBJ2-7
CASKWAGEQYF
TGTGCCAGCAAATGGGCCGGCGAGCAGTACTTC
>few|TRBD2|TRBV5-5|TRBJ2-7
CASSAARDGGYEQYF
TGTGCCAGCAGCGCCGCCCGCGACGGGGGGTACGAGCAGTACTTC
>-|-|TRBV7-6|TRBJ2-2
CASSLEGGGELFF
TGTGCCAGCAGCTTAGAGGGCGGCGGGGAGCTGTTTTTT
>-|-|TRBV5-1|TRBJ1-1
CASSSGHLNAEAFF
TGCGCCAGCAGCTCGGGACACTTGAATGCTGAAGCTTTCTTT
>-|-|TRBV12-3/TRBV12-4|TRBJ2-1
CASSFQSPSKEQFF
TGTGCCAGCAGTTTTCAAAGTCCTTCAAAGGAGCAGTTCTTC
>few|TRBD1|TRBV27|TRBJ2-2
CASSLSGQGGTGELFF
TGTGCCAGCAGTTTATCGGGACAGGGTGGCACCGGGGAGCTGTTTTTT
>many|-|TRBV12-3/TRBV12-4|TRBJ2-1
CASSGGVYLYNEQFF
TGTGCCAGCAGTGGAGGGGTATACCTTTACAATGAGCAGTTCTTC
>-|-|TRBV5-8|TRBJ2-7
CASTYPGYEQYF
TGTGCCAGCACCTACCCGGGTTACGAGCAGTACTTC
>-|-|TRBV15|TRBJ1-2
CATSNRSGVWAGGYTF
TGTGCCACCAGCAACCGATCAGGGGTGTGGGCGGGAGGCTACACCTTC
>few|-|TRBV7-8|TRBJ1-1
CATRTGTEAFF
TGTGCCACCCGAACAGGGACTGAAGCTTTCTTT
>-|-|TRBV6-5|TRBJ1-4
CASSRYRSAEKLFF
TGTGCCAGCAGTCGATACCGGTCCGCGGAAAAACTGTTTTTT
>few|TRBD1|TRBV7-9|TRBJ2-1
CASSSRQGTYNEQFF
TGTGCCAGCAGCTCCAGACAGGGGACCTACAATGAGCAGTTCTTC
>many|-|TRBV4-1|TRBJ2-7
CASSLLERSYEQYF
TGCGCCAGCAGCCTCCTCGAGAGGAGCTACGAGCAGTACTTC